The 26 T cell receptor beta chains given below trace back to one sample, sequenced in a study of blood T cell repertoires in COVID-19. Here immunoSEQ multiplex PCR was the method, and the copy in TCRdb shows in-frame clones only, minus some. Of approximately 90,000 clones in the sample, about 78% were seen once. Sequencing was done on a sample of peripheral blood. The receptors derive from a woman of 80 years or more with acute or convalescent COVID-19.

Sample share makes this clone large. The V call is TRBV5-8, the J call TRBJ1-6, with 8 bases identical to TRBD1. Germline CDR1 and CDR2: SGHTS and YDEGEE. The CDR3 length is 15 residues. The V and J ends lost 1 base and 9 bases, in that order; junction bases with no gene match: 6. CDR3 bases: TGTGCCAGCAGCTTGTACGCAGGGGGCAGTTCACCCCTCCACTTT. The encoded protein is CASSLYAGGSSPLHF.

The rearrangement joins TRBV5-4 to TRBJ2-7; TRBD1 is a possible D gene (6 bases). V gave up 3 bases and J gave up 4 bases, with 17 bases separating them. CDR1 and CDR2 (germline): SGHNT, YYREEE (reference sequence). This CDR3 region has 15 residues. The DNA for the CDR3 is TGTGCCAGCAGCTCCTCGGACAGTTTTGTGTACGAGCAGTACTTC. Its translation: CASSSSDSFVYEQYF.

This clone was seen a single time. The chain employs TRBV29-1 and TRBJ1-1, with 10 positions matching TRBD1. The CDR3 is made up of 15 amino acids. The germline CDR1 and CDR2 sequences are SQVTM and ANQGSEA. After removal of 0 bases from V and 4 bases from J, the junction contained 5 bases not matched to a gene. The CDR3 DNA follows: TGCAGCGTTGAAGATCATAGGACAGGGGGCACTGAAGCTTTCTTT. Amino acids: CSVEDHRTGGTEAFF.

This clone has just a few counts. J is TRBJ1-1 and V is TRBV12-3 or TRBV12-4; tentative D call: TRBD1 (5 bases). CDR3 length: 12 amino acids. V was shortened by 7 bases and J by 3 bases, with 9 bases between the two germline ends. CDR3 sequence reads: CASNTGYTEAFF. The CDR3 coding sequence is TGTGCCAGCAACACAGGTTACACTGAAGCTTTCTTT.

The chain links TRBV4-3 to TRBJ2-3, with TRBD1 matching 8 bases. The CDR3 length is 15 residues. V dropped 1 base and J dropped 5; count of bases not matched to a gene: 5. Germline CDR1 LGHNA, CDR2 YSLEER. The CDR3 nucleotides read TGCGCCAGCAGCCAAGGCAGGGGGCGTTTAGATACGCAGTATTTT. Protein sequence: CASSQGRGRLDTQYF.

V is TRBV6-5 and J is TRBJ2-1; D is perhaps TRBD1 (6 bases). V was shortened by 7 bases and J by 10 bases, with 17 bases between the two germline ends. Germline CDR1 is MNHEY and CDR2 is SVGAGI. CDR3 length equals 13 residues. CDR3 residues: CASTMGTIGEQFF. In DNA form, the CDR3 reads TGTGCCAGCACTATGGGGACAATCGGGGAGCAGTTCTTC.

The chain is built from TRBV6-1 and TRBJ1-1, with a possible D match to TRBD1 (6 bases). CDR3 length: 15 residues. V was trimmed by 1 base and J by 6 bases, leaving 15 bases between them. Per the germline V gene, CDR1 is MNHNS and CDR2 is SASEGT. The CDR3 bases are TGTGCCAGCAGTGAAGACAGGGAAGGAAGGGCTGAAGCTTTCTTT. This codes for CASSEDREGRAEAFF.

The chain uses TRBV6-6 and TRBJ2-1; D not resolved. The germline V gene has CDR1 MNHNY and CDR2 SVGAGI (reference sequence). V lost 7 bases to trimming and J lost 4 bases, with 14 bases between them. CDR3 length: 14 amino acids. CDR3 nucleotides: TGTGCCAGCACCCCTTTGAGGAGTTACAATGAGCAGTTCTTC. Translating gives CASTPLRSYNEQFF.

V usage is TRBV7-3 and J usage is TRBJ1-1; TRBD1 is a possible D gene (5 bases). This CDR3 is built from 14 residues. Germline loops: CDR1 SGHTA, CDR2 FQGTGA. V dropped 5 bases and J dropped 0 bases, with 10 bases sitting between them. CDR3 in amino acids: CASSQDSMNTEAFF. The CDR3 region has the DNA TGTGCCAGCAGCCAAGACAGCATGAACACTGAAGCTTTCTTT.

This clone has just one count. CDR3 nucleotides: TGTGCCAGTAGCCTGGGACACCAGAGCTCCTACGAGCAGTACTTC. This codes for CASSLGHQSSYEQYF. This rearrangement joins TRBV19 to TRBJ2-7; D possibly corresponds to TRBD1 (6 bases). Germline lookup yields CDR1 LNHDA and CDR2 SQIVND (reference sequence). The CDR3 totals 15 residues. The V gene lost 6 bases and the J gene lost 0 bases, with 15 bases spanning the gap. Together with reference TRBV19 and TRBJ2-7, the CDR3 gives the full variable domain: DGGITQSPKYLFRKEGQNVTLSCEQNLNHDAMYWYRQDPGQGLRLIYYSQIVNDFQKGDIAEGYSVSREKKESFPLTVTSAQKNPTAFYLCASSLGHQSSYEQYFGPGTRLTVT.

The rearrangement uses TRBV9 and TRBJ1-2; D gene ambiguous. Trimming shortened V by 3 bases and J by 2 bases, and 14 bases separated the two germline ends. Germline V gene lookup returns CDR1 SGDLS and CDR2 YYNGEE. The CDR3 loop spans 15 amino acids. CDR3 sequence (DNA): TGTGCCAGCAGCGAGTATAGTGTAACCAACTATGGCTACACCTTC. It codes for CASSEYSVTNYGYTF.

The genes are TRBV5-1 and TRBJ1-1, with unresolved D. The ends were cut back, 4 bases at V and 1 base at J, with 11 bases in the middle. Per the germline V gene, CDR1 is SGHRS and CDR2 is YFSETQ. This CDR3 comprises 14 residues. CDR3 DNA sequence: TGCGCCAGCAGCGAAGGAGACGCGAACACTGAAGCTTTCTTT. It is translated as CASSEGDANTEAFF.

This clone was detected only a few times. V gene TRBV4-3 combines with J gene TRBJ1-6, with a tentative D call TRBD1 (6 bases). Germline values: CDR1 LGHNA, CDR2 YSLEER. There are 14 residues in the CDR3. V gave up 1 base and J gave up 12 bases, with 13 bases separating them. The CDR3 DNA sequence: TGCGCCAGCAGCCAAGCGGGGGGAGGGGGACCCCTCCACTTT. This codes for CASSQAGGGGPLHF.

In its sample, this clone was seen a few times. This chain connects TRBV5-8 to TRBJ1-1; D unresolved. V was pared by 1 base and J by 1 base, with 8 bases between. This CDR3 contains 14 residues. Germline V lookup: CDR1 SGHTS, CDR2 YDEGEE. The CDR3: CASSLSGSNTEAFF. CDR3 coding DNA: TGTGCCAGCAGCTTGTCGGGGTCGAACACTGAAGCTTTCTTT.

The chain's CDR3 is CAWSRGRASGNTIYF. The CDR3 DNA sequence: TGTGCCTGGAGTAGAGGCAGGGCCTCTGGAAACACCATATATTTT. V and J are TRBV30 and TRBJ1-3; D may be TRBD1 (5 bases). V was clipped by 2 bases and J by 0 bases, with 11 bases between them. The germline V gene has CDR1 GTSNPN and CDR2 SVGIG (reference sequence). CDR3 size: 15 residues.

The CDR3 protein is CASSLLLGTDTQYF. CDR3 DNA sequence: TGTGCCAGCAGCTTGCTACTGGGCACAGATACGCAGTATTTT. V is TRBV7-2 and J is TRBJ2-3, with unresolved D. V lost 3 bases, J lost 1 base, and 8 bases lay in between. Looked up from germline, CDR1 is SGHTA and CDR2 is FQGNSA. This CDR3 region has 14 residues.

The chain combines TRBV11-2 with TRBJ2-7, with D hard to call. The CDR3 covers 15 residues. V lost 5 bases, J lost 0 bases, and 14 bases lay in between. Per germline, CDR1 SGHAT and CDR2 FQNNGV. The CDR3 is CASSQSLASSYEQYF. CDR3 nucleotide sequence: TGTGCCAGCAGCCAAAGCCTTGCATCCTCCTACGAGCAGTACTTC. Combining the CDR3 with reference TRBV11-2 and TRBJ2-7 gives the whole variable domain EAGVAQSPRYKIIEKRQSVAFWCNPISGHATLYWYQQILGQGPKLLIQFQNNGVVDDSQLPKDRFSAERLKGVDSTLKIQPAKLEDSAVYLCASSQSLASSYEQYFGPGTRLTVT.

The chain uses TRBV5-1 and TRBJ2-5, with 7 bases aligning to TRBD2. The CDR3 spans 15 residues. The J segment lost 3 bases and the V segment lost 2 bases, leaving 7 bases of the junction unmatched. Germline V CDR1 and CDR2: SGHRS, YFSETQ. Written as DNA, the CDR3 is TGCGCCAGCAGCTTAAACGGGGGGACCGAAGAGACCCAGTACTTC. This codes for CASSLNGGTEETQYF. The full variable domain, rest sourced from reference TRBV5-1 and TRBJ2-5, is KAGVTQTPRYLIKTRGQQVTLSCSPISGHRSVSWYQQTPGQGLQFLFEYFSETQRNKGNFPGRFSGRQFSNSRSEMNVSTLELGDSALYLCASSLNGGTEETQYFGPGTRLLVL.

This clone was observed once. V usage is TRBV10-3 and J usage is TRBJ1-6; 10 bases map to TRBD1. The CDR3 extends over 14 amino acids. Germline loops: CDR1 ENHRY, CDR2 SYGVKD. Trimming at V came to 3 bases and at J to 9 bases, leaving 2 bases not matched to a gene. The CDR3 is CAISEGTGVSPLHF. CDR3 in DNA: TGTGCCATCAGTGAAGGGACAGGGGTTTCACCCCTCCACTTT.

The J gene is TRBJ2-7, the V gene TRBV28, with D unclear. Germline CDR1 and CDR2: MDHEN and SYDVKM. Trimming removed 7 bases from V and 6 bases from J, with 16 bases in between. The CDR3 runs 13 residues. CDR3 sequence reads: CASTLSTSGEQYF. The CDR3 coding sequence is TGTGCCAGCACGCTGAGTACATCGGGCGAGCAGTACTTC.

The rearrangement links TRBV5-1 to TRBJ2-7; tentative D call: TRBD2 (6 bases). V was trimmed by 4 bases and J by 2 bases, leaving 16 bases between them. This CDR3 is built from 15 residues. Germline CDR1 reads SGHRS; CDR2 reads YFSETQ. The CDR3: CASSLDGGTAYEQYF. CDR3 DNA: TGCGCCAGCAGCCTGGATGGAGGGACGGCCTACGAGCAGTACTTC.

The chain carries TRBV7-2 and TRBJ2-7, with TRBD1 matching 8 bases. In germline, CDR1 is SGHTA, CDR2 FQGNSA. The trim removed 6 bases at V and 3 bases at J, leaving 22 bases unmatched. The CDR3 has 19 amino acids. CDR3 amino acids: CASSRERRGGAGGDYEQYF. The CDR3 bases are TGTGCCAGCAGTCGGGAACGGCGCGGCGGGGCAGGGGGCGACTACGAGCAGTACTTC.

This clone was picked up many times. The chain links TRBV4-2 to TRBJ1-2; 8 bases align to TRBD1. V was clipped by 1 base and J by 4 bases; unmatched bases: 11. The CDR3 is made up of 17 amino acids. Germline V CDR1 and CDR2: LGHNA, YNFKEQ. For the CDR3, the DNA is TGTGCCAGCAGCCAAGTCCACCAGGGGGCGGGAAGCTATGGCTACACCTTC. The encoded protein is CASSQVHQGAGSYGYTF.

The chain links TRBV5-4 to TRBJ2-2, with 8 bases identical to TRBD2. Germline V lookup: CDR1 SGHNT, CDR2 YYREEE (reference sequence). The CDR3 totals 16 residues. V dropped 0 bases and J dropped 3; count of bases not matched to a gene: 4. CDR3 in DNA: TGTGCCAGCAGCTTGGCGGGGGGGCTTTACACCGGGGAGCTGTTTTTT. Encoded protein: CASSLAGGLYTGELFF. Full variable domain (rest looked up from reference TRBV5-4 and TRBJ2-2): ETGVTQSPTHLIKTRGQQVTLRCSSQSGHNTVSWYQQALGQGPQFIFQYYREEENGRGNFPPRFSGLQFPNYSSELNVNALELDDSALYLCASSLAGGLYTGELFFGEGSRLTVL.

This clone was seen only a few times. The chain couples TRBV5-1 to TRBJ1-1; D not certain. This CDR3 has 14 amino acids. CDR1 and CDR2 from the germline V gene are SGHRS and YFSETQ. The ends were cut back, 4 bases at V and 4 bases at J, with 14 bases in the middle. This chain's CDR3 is CASSQAPGPTEAFF. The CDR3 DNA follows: TGCGCCAGCAGCCAAGCACCCGGTCCCACTGAAGCTTTCTTT.

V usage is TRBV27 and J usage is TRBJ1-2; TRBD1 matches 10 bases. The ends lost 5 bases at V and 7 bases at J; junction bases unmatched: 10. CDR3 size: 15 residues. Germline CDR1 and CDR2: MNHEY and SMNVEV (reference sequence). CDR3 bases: TGTGCCAGCAGTCTCTCTTGGACAGGGGGTCGTGGCTACACCTTC. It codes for CASSLSWTGGRGYTF.